Sequencing of this T cell receptor (beta chain) was carried out in a study of blood T cell repertoires in COVID-19. Trimming stripped 3 bases from V and 0 bases from J, with 18 bases between. In germline, CDR1 is LNHDA, CDR2 SQIVND (reference sequence). The CDR3 loop spans 18 amino acids. Sequencing used immunoSEQ multiplex PCR; TCRdb keeps in-frame clones, though not all of them. This sample has under 500,000 clones; approximately 90% occur once, and the top ten carry under 2.5%. The receptor comes from a woman between 18 and 29 years old with acute COVID-19. The chain employs TRBV19 and TRBJ1-5; D is possibly TRBD1 (5 bases). The specimen sequenced was PBMCs or T cells enriched from blood (not recorded which). Here the CDR3 DNA reads TGTGCCAGTAGTATTGCGGGGCCGGGACTATATAGCAATCAGCCCCAGCATTTT. It specifies CASSIAGPGLYSNQPQHF.